Detailed here is one T cell receptor beta chain. Antigen: not known. This record belongs to a study of shared clonotypes between healthy human individuals. Overall study results and limits: A few donors showed sharing of approximately 5% of naive CD4 clonotypes. Larger estimated richness was generally recorded for naive subsets relative to memory subsets.

At the deep level, the assay was run. Per the original data handling: ImmunoSEQ supplied junction-only sequences lacking quality scores, so filtering was different. Method: immunoSEQ multiplex PCR; TCRdb's copy keeps in-frame clones and lacks some. For V, J and clone size, that table is used; D and trimming come from the DNA. Of 2 million to 2.5 million clones in the sample, under 97% are singletons; the top ten hold approximately 0.13%. The receptor's source is a man aged 18 to 29 in good health. Sequencing input: naive CD4+ T cells sorted from blood. Subset here: CD45RA+ positively selected.

CDR3: CASRLWDSSYNEQFF. The DNA for the CDR3 is TGCGCCAGTCGTCTCTGGGACAGTTCCTACAATGAGCAGTTCTTC. V gene TRBV5-1 combines with J gene TRBJ2-1; 7 nucleotides align to TRBD1. The junction had 9 bases not matched to a gene; V was cut back by 8 bases and J by 1 base. The germline V gene encodes CDR1 SGHRS and CDR2 YFSETQ. This CDR3 has 15 residues.